The T cell receptor beta chain under discussion was sequenced for a study of blood T cell repertoires in COVID-19. Whole-study context: Donors in the United States, Italy and Spain gave samples during acute or convalescent COVID-19. T cells, B-cell-depleted T cells, or PBMCs supplied cDNA or gDNA.

The ends lost 2 bases at V and 9 bases at J; junction bases unmatched: 7. This CDR3 region has 15 residues. Germline assignment: CDR1 SGDLS and CDR2 YYNGEE. Original handling: Estimates of nucleated cell counts were drawn from the amplification of reference gene primers. The protocol was immunoSEQ multiplex PCR, while the TCRdb copy is restricted to in-frame clones and leaves out a portion. V, J and clone size are those of that table, while D and trimming were read from the DNA. The sample yields fewer than 150,000 clones, almost 90% seen once. The receptor's source is a man aged 45-60 years with active or convalescent COVID-19. This sequence joins TRBV9 and TRBJ2-1, with 11 nucleotides matching TRBD2. Source material: peripheral blood. The CDR3 region is CASSVGTSGWGEQFF. The CDR3 DNA sequence: TGTGCCAGCAGCGTGGGGACTAGCGGCTGGGGTGAGCAGTTCTTC.